The 4 T cell receptor beta chains given below trace back to one sample, sequenced in a study of cytomegalovirus exposure and HLA in healthy donors. This PCR relied on a set of 60 Vbeta primers and 13 Jbeta primers. Method: immunoSEQ multiplex PCR; TCRdb's copy keeps in-frame clones and lacks some. The data show fewer than 250,000 clones, about 74% seen once. The sequencing sample was made of PBMCs. The receptor set was obtained from a woman aged 30 to 39 in good health and CMV-seronegative.

The chain has TRBV7-9 and TRBJ1-6; maybe TRBD1 (6 bases). Germline V gene data show CDR1 as SEHNR and CDR2 as FQNEAQ (reference sequence). This CDR3 region has 14 residues. Between the trimmed V and J ends, which lost 1 base and 7 bases, there was a span of 8 bases. CDR3: CASSLVRGNSPLHF. In DNA, the CDR3 is TGTGCCAGCAGCTTAGTCAGGGGAAATTCACCCCTCCACTTT.

V usage is TRBV7-8 and J usage is TRBJ1-3, with unresolved D. With 1 base removed from V and 0 bases from J, the gap between germline ends came to 13 bases. Germline V gives CDR1 SGHVS, CDR2 FQNEAQ. The CDR3 contains 17 residues. The CDR3 nucleotides read TGTGCCAGCAGCTTAGTTGTCCCACAGAGCTCTGGAAACACCATATATTTT. Translating it yields CASSLVVPQSSGNTIYF.

This clone came up once. This sample also contains other DNA sequences that code for the same CDR3. The chain combines TRBV30 with TRBJ1-6, with 9 bases matching TRBD1. Germline V gene data show CDR1 as GTSNPN and CDR2 as SVGIG (reference sequence). V trimming: 5 bases; J trimming: 7 bases; junction bases outside the gene matches: 3. The CDR3 is 13 residues long. The CDR3 protein is CAWGDRGNSPLHF. The DNA of the CDR3 is TGTGCCTGGGGTGACAGGGGGAATTCACCCCTCCACTTT.

The rearrangement uses TRBV5-4 and TRBJ2-1, with D unclear. Germline V gene sequence: CDR1 SGHNT, CDR2 YYREEE (reference sequence). Trimming left V 2 bases short and J 5 bases short, with 5 bases between. The CDR3 spans 12 residues. The CDR3 is CASSLYNNEQFF. CDR3 nucleotide sequence: TGTGCCAGCAGCTTATATAACAATGAGCAGTTCTTC.